The 20 T cell receptor beta chains in this list originate from one sample, sequenced in a study of T cell responses to AZD1222 COVID-19 vaccine. Clones were read by immunoSEQ multiplex PCR, and TCRdb kept only the in-frame ones, dropping some. The table has around 70,000 clones, around 79% seen once. The sequences come from peripheral blood, collected on day 0 of MenACWY control vaccination. Receptors were obtained from an adult in good health.

The rearrangement joins TRBV2 to TRBJ1-1, with no clear D. CDR3 size: 10 residues. Germline values: CDR1 SNHLY, CDR2 FYNNEI. V dropped 8 bases and J dropped 7 bases, with 8 bases sitting between them. The CDR3 coding sequence is TGTGCCAGCGCTCATTTTGAAGCTTTCTTT. Protein product: CASAHFEAFF.

This rearrangement joins TRBV4-3 to TRBJ1-3; D not certain. The CDR3 contains 17 residues. V was shortened by 3 bases and J by 0 bases, with 15 bases between the two germline ends. CDR1 and CDR2 (germline): LGHNA, YSLEER. DNA for the CDR3: TGCGCCAGCAGCCAGGCCGCATCCATCGCCTCTGGAAACACCATATATTTT. Amino acids: CASSQAASIASGNTIYF.

The chain carries TRBV7-9 and TRBJ1-1; 9 bases map to TRBD1. This CDR3 contains 17 residues. From germline, CDR1 is SEHNR and CDR2 FQNEAQ (reference sequence). Trimming at V came to 3 bases and at J to 3 bases, leaving 11 bases not matched to a gene. DNA of the CDR3: TGTGCCAGCAGCTTGTTACAGGGGGCCGGAGCAGACACTGAAGCTTTCTTT. This codes for CASSLLQGAGADTEAFF.

The chain links TRBV28 to TRBJ1-5, with D possibly matching TRBD1 (5 bases). Germline V gene lookup returns CDR1 MDHEN and CDR2 SYDVKM. The CDR3 contains 15 residues. Trimming took off 1 base at V and 2 bases at J, with 9 bases between the two ends. DNA of the CDR3: TGTGCCAGCAGTTTATCGGGACTAGGCAATCAGCCCCAGCATTTT. It is translated as CASSLSGLGNQPQHF.

The chain uses TRBV6-5 and TRBJ2-2, with D possibly being TRBD1 or TRBD2 (5 bases each). This CDR3 region has 13 residues. Looked up from germline, CDR1 is MNHEY and CDR2 is SVGAGI. Trimming cost V 5 bases and J 5 bases, with 9 bases left between them. The DNA for the CDR3 is TGTGCCAGCAGTCCAGGGAGAACCGGGGAGCTGTTTTTT. This gives the protein CASSPGRTGELFF.

V and J are TRBV6-5 and TRBJ1-1, with D unresolved. The germline gives CDR1 MNHEY, CDR2 SVGAGI. Trimming pared 0 bases from V and 7 bases from J, leaving 15 bases between. This CDR3 contains 15 residues. DNA of the CDR3: TGTGCCAGCAGTTACTCGAGGCGGGTTGAAGGTGAAGCTTTCTTT. It is translated as CASSYSRRVEGEAFF.

The chain has TRBV20-1 and TRBJ2-5; a weak D match, TRBD2 (5 bases). Trimming removed 3 bases from V and 3 bases from J, with 14 bases in between. Germline CDR1 is DFQATT and CDR2 is SNEGSKA (reference sequence). The CDR3 has 14 amino acids. The CDR3 is CSASRGSPEETQYF. The CDR3 DNA reads TGCAGTGCTAGTCGGGGATCACCCGAAGAGACCCAGTACTTC.

This rearrangement joins TRBV6-5 to TRBJ2-5; D call uncertain. From germline, CDR1 is MNHEY and CDR2 SVGAGI. The CDR3 length is 16 residues. V shed 0 bases and J shed 5 bases, with 16 bases lying between them. This CDR3 is CASSYSSATAGETQYF. CDR3 nucleotides: TGTGCCAGCAGTTACTCGTCGGCCACGGCTGGGGAGACCCAGTACTTC.

The V gene is TRBV5-1, the J gene TRBJ1-2; 8 nucleotides agree with TRBD1. Per the germline V gene, CDR1 is SGHRS and CDR2 is YFSETQ. There are 14 residues in the CDR3. V lost 2 bases and J lost 1; bases outside the gene matches: 1. CDR3 nucleotide sequence: TGCGCCAGCAGCTTAACAGGGGGTAACTATGGCTACACCTTC. Its translation is CASSLTGGNYGYTF.

The chain combines TRBV24-1 with TRBJ2-1, with D uncertain. V lost 3 bases and J 6 bases, leaving 11 bases between the germline ends. The CDR3 covers 14 residues. CDR1 KGHDR and CDR2 SFDVKD come from the germline V gene. The CDR3 nucleotides read TGTGCCACCAGTGATCCCCCCCCGGCCAATGAGCAGTTCTTC. It encodes CATSDPPPANEQFF.

The chain has TRBV10-3 and TRBJ1-4; TRBD1 is a possible D gene (5 bases). V lost 4 bases to trimming and J lost 7 bases, with 13 bases between them. CDR3 length: 14 residues. CDR1 is ENHRY and CDR2 is SYGVKD in the germline V gene. CDR3 residues: CAISANRGGEKLFF. The CDR3 region has the DNA TGTGCCATCAGTGCGAATAGGGGAGGTGAAAAACTGTTTTTT.

This clone was picked up a small number of times. This sequence joins TRBV5-4 and TRBJ2-3; D perhaps matches TRBD2 (6 bases). V gave up 5 bases and J gave up 10 bases, with 23 bases separating them. The CDR3 totals 15 residues. Looked up from germline, CDR1 is SGHNT and CDR2 is YYREEE (reference sequence). The CDR3 DNA reads TGTGCCAGCAGGGAGGAGTTTGGGGGAGGAGGGGCGCAGTATTTT. This codes for CASREEFGGGGAQYF.

In this sample, this clone turned up a few times. The chain is built from TRBV11-2 and TRBJ2-1, with 9 bases lining up with TRBD2. Germline CDR1 reads SGHAT; CDR2 reads FQNNGV. After removal of 5 bases from V and 4 bases from J, the junction contained 9 bases not matched to a gene. The CDR3 covers 16 residues. The chain's CDR3 is CASSTQGLAVYNEQFF. The DNA of the CDR3 is TGTGCCAGCAGCACCCAGGGACTAGCAGTTTACAATGAGCAGTTCTTC.

A single count supports this clone. This chain uses TRBV6-5 with TRBJ2-1; the match to TRBD1 covers 11 bases. Germline CDR1 MNHEY, CDR2 SVGAGI. Losses at the gene ends were 6 bases for V and 8 bases for J; bases not matched to a gene: 6. The CDR3 has 14 residues. This CDR3 is CASRVPGQGDEQFF. The CDR3 DNA sequence: TGTGCCAGCAGGGTCCCGGGACAGGGGGATGAGCAGTTCTTC.

The chain carries TRBV5-6 and TRBJ2-3; a possible D gene is TRBD1 (6 bases). Germline V CDR1 and CDR2: SGHDT, YYEEEE. V dropped 7 bases and J dropped 2 bases, with 17 bases sitting between them. The CDR3 is 15 amino acids. The CDR3 nucleotides are TGTGCCAGCGGGGGCGCAAGCCTCTCCACAGATACGCAGTATTTT. It is translated as CASGGASLSTDTQYF.

The rearrangement links TRBV2 to TRBJ1-2, with 7 bases that match TRBD1. This CDR3 is built from 13 residues. After removal of 8 bases from V and 2 bases from J, the junction contained 5 bases not matched to a gene. Looked up from germline, CDR1 is SNHLY and CDR2 is FYNNEI. In nucleotides, the CDR3 is TGTGCCAGCGGGGGGACAGTGAACTATGGCTACACCTTC. It codes for CASGGTVNYGYTF.

This chain uses TRBV19 with TRBJ1-5, with unresolved D. Trimming shortened V by 11 bases and J by 0 bases, and 11 bases separated the two germline ends. The V gene's germline CDR1 is LNHDA and CDR2 SQIVND (reference sequence). The CDR3 runs to 13 residues. The CDR3 DNA reads as TGTGCCTCGGGAGCCAGTAGCAATCAGCCCCAGCATTTT. Translated: CASGASSNQPQHF.

CDR3 DNA sequence: TGTGCCAGCAGTGGGCGACAGAATCATGGCACCTACGAGCAGTACTTC. Residues: CASSGRQNHGTYEQYF. The V gene is TRBV6-1, the J gene TRBJ2-7, with a weak D call TRBD1 (5 bases). V was pared by 4 bases and J by 2 bases, with 18 bases between. The germline V gene encodes CDR1 MNHNS and CDR2 SASEGT. The CDR3 length is 16 residues.

J is TRBJ2-2 and V is TRBV30, with 7 positions matching TRBD2. The trim removed 4 bases at V and 6 bases at J, leaving 14 bases unmatched. Germline V gene sequence: CDR1 GTSNPN, CDR2 SVGIG (reference sequence). There are 16 residues in the CDR3. The CDR3 region is CAWKAGGGRLAGELFF. The CDR3 nucleotides are TGTGCCTGGAAAGCTGGTGGCGGGAGATTGGCCGGGGAGCTGTTTTTT.

As regards this clone: The junction departs from the called germline gene at one end, perhaps through a read error. The V call is TRBV7-8, the J call TRBJ1-5; D gene uncertain. Germline values: CDR1 SGHVS, CDR2 FQNEAQ. The CDR3 has 13 residues. CDR3 amino acids: CASSLEQNQPQHF. The CDR3 DNA follows: TGTGCCAGCAGTTTAGAGCAGAATCAGCCCCAGCATTTT.